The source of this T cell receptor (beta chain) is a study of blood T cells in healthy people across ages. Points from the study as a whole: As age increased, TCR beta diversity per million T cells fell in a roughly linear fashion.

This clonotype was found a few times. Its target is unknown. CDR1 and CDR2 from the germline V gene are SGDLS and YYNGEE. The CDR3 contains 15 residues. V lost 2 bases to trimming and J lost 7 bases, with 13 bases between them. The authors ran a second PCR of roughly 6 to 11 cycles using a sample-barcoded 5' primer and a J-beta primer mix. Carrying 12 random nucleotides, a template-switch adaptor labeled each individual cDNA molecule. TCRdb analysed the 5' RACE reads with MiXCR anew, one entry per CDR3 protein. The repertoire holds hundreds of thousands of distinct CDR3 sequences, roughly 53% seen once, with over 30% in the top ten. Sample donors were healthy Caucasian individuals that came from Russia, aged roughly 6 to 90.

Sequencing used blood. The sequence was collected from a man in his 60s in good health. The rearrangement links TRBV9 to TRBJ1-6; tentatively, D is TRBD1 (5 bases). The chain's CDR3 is CASSVGPGQNSPLHF. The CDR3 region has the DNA TGTGCCAGCAGCGTTGGGCCAGGGCAAAATTCACCCCTCCACTTT.